The 22 T cell receptor beta chains given below trace back to one sample, sequenced in a study of shared clonotypes between healthy human individuals. TCRdb keeps only in-frame clones here, not all; method: immunoSEQ multiplex PCR. Among about 2.3 million clones listed, just over 90% were seen once. What was sequenced was naive CD4+ T cells from PBMCs. Subset indicated: CD45RA+ positively selected. The receptor source for this set is a man younger than 35 in good health. Some clones in this sample may be carry-over from other donors' samples.

V gene TRBV5-6 combines with J gene TRBJ2-7; D is unclear. This CDR3 comprises 14 residues. Trimming took 0 bases from V and 1 from J, leaving 8 bases between them. CDR1 is SGHDT and CDR2 is YYEEEE in the germline V gene. In DNA, the CDR3 is TGTGCCAGCAGCTTGGAGCTAGTTTCCTACGAGCAGTACTTC. As protein: CASSLELVSYEQYF.

The chain employs TRBV14 and TRBJ2-1, with 7 positions matching TRBD2. Per the germline V gene, CDR1 is SGHDN and CDR2 is FVKESK. The V and J ends lost 5 bases and 6 bases, in that order; junction bases with no gene match: 10. This CDR3 is built from 15 residues. The CDR3 DNA reads TGTGCCAGCAGCGCCCGGACTAGATTGTTCAATGAGCAGTTCTTC. Amino acids: CASSARTRLFNEQFF.

Turning to this clone: Germline and junction disagree at one end, which may indicate a read error. This chain connects TRBV2 to TRBJ1-3; the D gene is possibly TRBD1 (5 bases). In germline, CDR1 is SNHLY, CDR2 FYNNEI. The CDR3 totals 15 residues. CDR3 DNA sequence: TGTGCCAGCAGGTGGGACTTAAGCTCTGAAAACACCATATATTTT. It is translated as CASRWDLSSENTIYF.

The V call is TRBV11-2, the J call TRBJ1-5, with D tentatively TRBD1 (5 bases). CDR1 is SGHAT, CDR2 FQNNGV, per germline. Trimming removed 1 base at V and 1 base at J, with 11 bases between. The CDR3 sequence is 16 residues long. In nucleotides, the CDR3 is TGTGCCAGCAGCTTAGTGGGGACGGGAAGCAATCAGCCCCAGCATTTT. Translated, it gives CASSLVGTGSNQPQHF.

This chain joins TRBV7-9 and TRBJ1-6; 12 nucleotides match TRBD1. This CDR3 contains 17 residues. The trim removed 2 bases at V and 8 bases at J, leaving 7 bases unmatched. CDR1 and CDR2 (germline): SEHNR, FQNEAQ (reference sequence). The CDR3 DNA reads as TGTGCCAGCAGCTTAAGGGTCCGGGACAGGGGGCATTCACCCCTCCACTTT. It codes for CASSLRVRDRGHSPLHF.

This chain joins TRBV5-1 and TRBJ2-5, with TRBD2 identical over 12 bases. The junction had 7 bases not matched to a gene; V was cut back by 2 bases and J by 5 bases. Germline V CDR1 and CDR2: SGHRS, YFSETQ. The CDR3 is 16 amino acids. CDR3 sequence (DNA): TGCGCCAGCAGCTTCCTACTAGCGGGAGGACACGAGACCCAGTACTTC. Translation: CASSFLLAGGHETQYF.

A word on this clone: Other nucleotide sequences from this sample produce the same CDR3. The V gene is TRBV18, the J gene TRBJ2-7; 16 bases agree with TRBD2. CDR3 length equals 15 residues. CDR1 is KGHSH and CDR2 is LQKENI in the germline V gene. V lost 2 bases and J lost 7; bases outside the gene matches: 2. CDR3 residues: CASSPGTSGRAEQYF. The CDR3 DNA sequence: TGTGCCAGCTCACCAGGGACTAGCGGGAGGGCTGAGCAGTACTTC. Looking up the rest from reference TRBV18 and TRBJ2-7 gives the full variable domain: NAGVMQNPRHLVRRRGQEARLRCSPMKGHSHVYWYRQLPEEGLKFMVYLQKENIIDESGMPKERFSAEFPKEGPSILRIQQVVRGDSAAYFCASSPGTSGRAEQYFGPGTRLTVT.

The rearrangement links TRBV7-9 to TRBJ2-3; 8 bases are shared with TRBD1. V dropped 7 bases and J dropped 6; count of bases not matched to a gene: 12. The CDR3 has 15 amino acids. The germline V gene has CDR1 SEHNR and CDR2 FQNEAQ (reference sequence). The CDR3 region is CASTGRTGFRDTQYF. The CDR3 nucleotides read TGTGCCAGCACTGGTAGGACAGGGTTTCGGGATACGCAGTATTTT.

In regard to this clone: The sample holds other DNA sequences that translate to the same CDR3. The chain links TRBV6-1 to TRBJ1-5, with 7 bases that match TRBD1. Germline CDR1 MNHNS, CDR2 SASEGT. This CDR3 region has 13 residues. With 6 bases clipped from V and 3 bases from J, the junction kept 2 bases outside the gene matches. The CDR3, as DNA: TGTGCCAGCAGGGGACAGTTCAATCAGCCCCAGCATTTT. As protein: CASRGQFNQPQHF.

V and J are TRBV6-4 and TRBJ2-3; 7 bases are a match to TRBD2. CDR3 length: 14 residues. The J segment lost 4 bases and the V segment lost 4 bases, leaving 5 bases of the junction unmatched. CDR1 MRHNA and CDR2 SNTAGT come from the germline V gene. In DNA form, the CDR3 reads TGTGCCAGCAGTGGCGGGGGTCTTGCAGATACGCAGTATTTT. Translating gives CASSGGGLADTQYF.

Turning to this clone: Other DNA sequences of this sample code for an identical CDR3. The chain joins TRBV6-6 to TRBJ1-5; D might be TRBD1 (5 bases). Trimming took 0 bases from V and 2 from J, leaving 11 bases between them. CDR3 length: 16 amino acids. CDR1 is MNHNY, CDR2 SVGAGI, per germline (reference sequence). The CDR3 is CASSYSGQGGNQPQHF. The CDR3 nucleotides read TGTGCCAGCAGTTACTCCGGGCAGGGAGGCAATCAGCCCCAGCATTTT.

As regards this clone: Other DNA sequences in this sample translate to the same CDR3. The genes are TRBV28 and TRBJ2-1, with 14 bases identical to TRBD2. With 11 bases clipped from V and 7 bases from J, the junction kept 4 bases outside the gene matches. The CDR3 length is 13 residues. CDR1 and CDR2 from the germline V gene are MDHEN and SYDVKM. CDR3 residues: CAAGTSGRNEQFF. In DNA form, the CDR3 reads TGTGCCGCGGGGACTAGCGGGAGAAATGAGCAGTTCTTC.

V usage is TRBV6-6 and J usage is TRBJ1-1; the D gene is possibly TRBD1 (6 bases). Germline V gene sequence: CDR1 MNHNY, CDR2 SVGAGI (reference sequence). Trimming removed 7 bases from V and 4 bases from J, with 13 bases in between. The CDR3 has 13 amino acids. CDR3 amino acids: CASIPGGRTEAFF. The CDR3 region has the DNA TGTGCCAGCATCCCCGGGGGGCGCACTGAAGCTTTCTTT.

CDR3 region: CASSPGTSDSREQFF. As DNA, the CDR3 is TGTGCCAGCAGTCCCGGGACTAGCGATTCGCGTGAGCAGTTCTTC. The chain couples TRBV5-5 to TRBJ2-1, with 10 bases matching TRBD2. CDR1 and CDR2 from the germline V gene are SGHKS and YYEKEE (reference sequence). The CDR3 extends over 15 amino acids. V shed 5 bases and J 9 bases; nucleotides not matched to a gene: 11.

V is TRBV29-1 and J is TRBJ2-1, with 8 bases aligning to TRBD2. The trim removed 7 bases at V and 4 bases at J, leaving 15 bases unmatched. From germline, CDR1 is SQVTM and CDR2 ANQGSEA. The CDR3 consists of 16 residues. The CDR3 reads CSAQTASAGAYNEQFF. CDR3 DNA: TGCAGCGCCCAAACTGCCTCAGCGGGAGCATACAATGAGCAGTTCTTC.

CDR3 amino acids: CASSQARRRGQPQHF. CDR3 DNA: TGTGCCAGCAGCCAAGCACGTCGCCGAGGTCAGCCCCAGCATTTT. The chain recombines TRBV14 with TRBJ1-5; D call uncertain. Between the trimmed V and J ends, which lost 1 base and 6 bases, there was a span of 13 bases. This CDR3 comprises 15 residues. Germline V lookup: CDR1 SGHDN, CDR2 FVKESK.

The chain recombines TRBV7-3 with TRBJ2-5; 8 bases agree with TRBD1. This CDR3 has 18 amino acids. V lost 0 bases to trimming and J lost 3 bases; unmatched junction nucleotides: 12. CDR1 and CDR2 (germline): SGHTA, FQGTGA. CDR3 coding DNA: TGTGCCAGCAGCTTAACCCCAGGACAGGGTAATTTAGAAGAGACCCAGTACTTC. Translating gives CASSLTPGQGNLEETQYF.

The CDR3 sequence: CASSFQGAIGNTIYF. DNA for the CDR3: TGTGCCAGCAGCTTTCAGGGGGCGATAGGAAACACCATATATTTT. The chain carries TRBV6-1 and TRBJ1-3, with 8 bases fitting TRBD1. Germline V gene lookup returns CDR1 MNHNS and CDR2 SASEGT. The CDR3 contains 15 residues. The V segment lost 6 bases and the J segment 4 bases; nucleotides outside the gene matches: 8.

CDR3 coding DNA: TGTGCCAGCAGCTTGGTGGGGCAGGGAGGGACCCAGTACTTC. Translated, it gives CASSLVGQGGTQYF. The chain recombines TRBV5-5 with TRBJ2-5, with a possible D match to TRBD2 (6 bases). V was pared by 0 bases and J by 7 bases, with 13 bases between. CDR1 and CDR2 (germline): SGHKS, YYEKEE (reference sequence). The CDR3 has 14 residues.

Comments on this clone: The final CDR3 position lacks the conserved phenylalanine or tryptophan, pointing to a likely read error. This chain uses TRBV11-2 with TRBJ2-7; TRBD1 agrees at 12 bases. The CDR3 runs to 14 residues. V shed 6 bases, J shed 6 bases, and the junction held 6 bases outside the gene matches. From germline, CDR1 is SGHAT and CDR2 FQNNGV. This CDR3 reads CASRFRDRGPEQYL. The CDR3 DNA reads as TGTGCCAGCAGATTCCGGGACAGGGGGCCCGAGCAGTACCTC.

Regarding this clone: The sample carries other DNA sequences with the same CDR3. The V gene is TRBV5-4, the J gene TRBJ2-6; tentatively, D is TRBD1 or TRBD2 (6 bases each). The V gene lost 2 bases and the J gene lost 3 bases, with 9 bases spanning the gap. CDR1 is SGHNT and CDR2 is YYREEE in the germline V gene (reference sequence). CDR3 length equals 15 residues. The CDR3 loop is CASSLGGGGANVLTF. CDR3 sequence (DNA): TGTGCCAGCAGCTTAGGGGGAGGTGGGGCCAACGTCCTGACTTTC.

The rearrangement links TRBV7-2 to TRBJ2-1, with D uncertain. The CDR3 totals 15 residues. Germline CDR1 reads SGHTA; CDR2 reads FQGNSA. V was pared by 1 base and J by 6 bases, with 13 bases between. The chain's CDR3 is CASSLVGLMPNEQFF. CDR3 nucleotide sequence: TGTGCCAGCAGCTTAGTAGGTCTTATGCCCAATGAGCAGTTCTTC.